This entry lists 10 T cell receptor beta chains sequenced from one sample in a study of OX40 agonist ivuxolimab in advanced cancers. Only in-frame clones appear in the TCRdb table, and some are missing; sequencing was by immunoSEQ multiplex PCR. The table lists more than 70,000 clones, approximately 90% of them singletons. The starting material was CD4+ or CD8+ T cells sorted from blood, obtained in a trial of the OX40 agonist ivuxolimab. The receptors were sampled from an adult with an advanced solid tumor such as melanoma, head and neck, liver or kidney cancer.

V usage is TRBV7-2 and J usage is TRBJ2-2; D not certain. The V end was cut by 5 bases, the J end by 7 bases, with 14 bases between. The germline V gene encodes CDR1 SGHTA and CDR2 FQGNSA. This CDR3 spans 14 amino acids. Here the CDR3 reads CASSPSLVGGELFF. The CDR3 region has the DNA TGTGCCAGCAGCCCCTCACTGGTCGGCGGGGAGCTGTTTTTT.

In its sample, this clone was seen a few times. The chain is built from TRBV7-2 and TRBJ1-2; 8 bases are shared with TRBD1. The CDR3 is made up of 16 amino acids. The J segment lost 2 bases and the V segment lost 0 bases, leaving 5 bases of the junction unmatched. Looked up from germline, CDR1 is SGHTA and CDR2 is FQGNSA. The CDR3, as DNA: TGTGCCAGCAGCTTAGCGGCCAGGGGGCCGAACTATGGCTACACCTTC. Amino acid sequence: CASSLAARGPNYGYTF. The whole variable domain, filled in from reference TRBV7-2 and TRBJ1-2, reads GAGVSQSPSNKVTEKGKDVELRCDPISGHTALYWYRQSLGQGLEFLIYFQGNSAPDKSGLPSDRFSAERTGGSVSTLTIQRTQQEDSAVYLCASSLAARGPNYGYTFGSGTRLTVV.

The chain couples TRBV6-6 to TRBJ2-3; maybe TRBD1 (6 bases). The ends were cut back, 4 bases at V and 0 bases at J, with 8 bases in the middle. CDR1 is MNHNY and CDR2 is SVGAGI in the germline V gene (reference sequence). The CDR3 is 14 amino acids. The CDR3 loop reads CASSFGQSTDTQYF. CDR3 coding DNA: TGTGCCAGCAGTTTCGGACAGAGCACAGATACGCAGTATTTT.

This clone came up once. V is TRBV10-3 and J is TRBJ2-2, with no clear D. CDR1 is ENHRY, CDR2 SYGVKD, per germline. V lost 0 bases and J lost 7, with 9 bases in between. The CDR3 totals 14 residues. This CDR3 is CAISESIGVGELFF. CDR3 coding DNA: TGTGCCATCAGTGAGTCGATTGGCGTCGGGGAGCTGTTTTTT.

The gene calls are TRBV6-6 and TRBJ2-7; 9 bases fit TRBD2. J lost 5 bases, V lost 7 bases, and 9 bases had no gene match. Germline V gene lookup returns CDR1 MNHNY and CDR2 SVGAGI (reference sequence). CDR3 length: 14 residues. CDR3 residues: CASTRIGLANEQYF. In DNA, the CDR3 is TGTGCCAGCACCAGAATAGGACTAGCGAACGAGCAGTACTTC.

The rearrangement joins TRBV27 to TRBJ1-5, with a weak D call TRBD1 (5 bases). This CDR3 comprises 13 residues. Trimming removed 4 bases from V and 6 bases from J, with 10 bases in between. Germline V gene data show CDR1 as MNHEY and CDR2 as SMNVEV (reference sequence). The CDR3 is CASSYQGGQPQHF. The CDR3, as DNA: TGTGCCAGCAGTTACCAGGGAGGTCAGCCCCAGCATTTT.

This clone was observed a single time. The chain is built from TRBV6-5 and TRBJ2-2, with D uncertain. The CDR3 sequence is 14 residues long. The V end lost 6 bases, the J end lost 4 bases, and 12 bases lay between the germline ends. CDR1 is MNHEY and CDR2 is SVGAGI in the germline V gene. CDR3 coding DNA: TGTGCCAGCAGCCGGGCCTCGGCCACCGGGGAGCTGTTTTTT. It encodes CASSRASATGELFF.

The chain combines TRBV7-7 with TRBJ2-2, with 8 bases that match TRBD2. This CDR3 comprises 14 residues. Germline loops: CDR1 SSHAT, CDR2 FNYEAQ (reference sequence). The V and J ends lost 5 bases and 8 bases, in that order; junction bases with no gene match: 7. CDR3 nucleotide sequence: TGTGCCAGCAGCGCCACAGCGGGAGTAGGGGAGCTGTTTTTT. This encodes CASSATAGVGELFF.

This clone appeared a single time. The gene calls are TRBV7-2 and TRBJ2-7; 8 bases line up with TRBD1. This CDR3 contains 14 residues. The ends lost 3 bases at V and 5 bases at J; junction bases unmatched: 6. CDR1 and CDR2 (germline): SGHTA, FQGNSA. The CDR3 reads CASSFGQGGNEQYF. DNA for the CDR3: TGTGCCAGCAGCTTTGGACAGGGAGGAAACGAGCAGTACTTC.

The chain couples TRBV10-3 to TRBJ2-1; D unclear. The CDR3 spans 12 residues. Germline V gene sequence: CDR1 ENHRY, CDR2 SYGVKD. The germline V and J ends were trimmed by 2 bases and 9 bases, with 8 bases remaining between them. The CDR3 region has the DNA TGTGCCATCAGTGAGAAGGGCGCTGAGCAGTTCTTC. This sequence encodes CAISEKGAEQFF.